These 14 T cell receptor beta chains share one sample of origin, sequenced in a study of OX40 agonist ivuxolimab in advanced cancers. Sequencing was performed with immunoSEQ multiplex PCR; in TCRdb, only in-frame clones are kept and a portion is missing. The table shows 13,000 to 15,000 clones, with 91% occurring only once. The specimen was CD4+ or CD8+ T cells sorted from blood, collected in a trial of the OX40 agonist ivuxolimab. Receptors were obtained from an adult with an advanced solid tumor such as melanoma, head and neck, liver or kidney cancer.

This clone was detected only a few times. The chain carries TRBV5-4 and TRBJ2-6; D remains ambiguous. Per germline, CDR1 SGHNT and CDR2 YYREEE (reference sequence). Trimming stripped 4 bases from V and 1 base from J, with 15 bases between. The CDR3 is 17 amino acids. Here the CDR3 reads CASSREGSESGANVLTF. DNA of the CDR3: TGTGCCAGCAGCCGAGAAGGGTCAGAGTCTGGGGCCAACGTCCTGACTTTC.

The chain joins TRBV27 to TRBJ2-7; TRBD2 matches at 7 bases. V lost 3 bases to trimming and J lost 5 bases; unmatched junction nucleotides: 4. The CDR3 consists of 13 residues. The germline V gene has CDR1 MNHEY and CDR2 SMNVEV (reference sequence). The CDR3: CASSLPGGDEQYF. The CDR3 bases are TGTGCCAGCAGTTTGCCGGGGGGAGACGAGCAGTACTTC.

V and J are TRBV28 and TRBJ2-1, with D hard to call. Germline CDR1 and CDR2: MDHEN and SYDVKM. The CDR3 runs to 13 residues. The V gene lost 6 bases and the J gene lost 5 bases, with 11 bases spanning the gap. The DNA of the CDR3 is TGTGCCAGCAGGGAATTCATGAACAATGAGCAGTTCTTC. Protein sequence: CASREFMNNEQFF.

The genes are TRBV5-1 and TRBJ2-7; D may correspond to TRBD1 or TRBD2 (5 bases each). The length of the CDR3 is 17 residues. The V end was cut by 4 bases, the J end by 3 bases, with 23 bases between. Germline lookup yields CDR1 SGHRS and CDR2 YFSETQ. The CDR3 nucleotides read TGCGCCAGCAGCGGTGGGTTAGGGGACGCAAGCTACTACGAGCAGTACTTC. As protein: CASSGGLGDASYYEQYF.

This chain connects TRBV27 to TRBJ2-7, with D unresolved. CDR1 is MNHEY and CDR2 is SMNVEV in the germline V gene (reference sequence). This CDR3 is built from 15 residues. Trimming took 5 bases from V and 6 from J, leaving 20 bases between them. CDR3 sequence (DNA): TGTGCCAGCAGTCCCGGAACGATACCTACCGGCGAGCAGTACTTC. This gives the protein CASSPGTIPTGEQYF.

The chain combines TRBV27 with TRBJ2-5; D is ambiguous. Trimming removed 2 bases at V and 5 bases at J, with 3 bases between. Germline loops: CDR1 MNHEY, CDR2 SMNVEV (reference sequence). The CDR3 runs 11 residues. Written as DNA, the CDR3 is TGTGCCAGCAGTTTAGGGGAGACCCAGTACTTC. It is translated as CASSLGETQYF.

The count of this clone is one. This chain links TRBV5-4 with TRBJ2-2; the match to TRBD2 covers 10 bases. Per the germline V gene, CDR1 is SGHNT and CDR2 is YYREEE (reference sequence). CDR3 length equals 15 residues. Unmatched junction bases numbered 0, after V lost 0 bases and J lost 4 bases. The CDR3 sequence: CASSLVAGGTGELFF. The CDR3 nucleotides are TGTGCCAGCAGCTTGGTAGCGGGAGGCACCGGGGAGCTGTTTTTT.

V usage is TRBV29-1 and J usage is TRBJ2-1; perhaps TRBD1 as D (5 bases). Trimming removed 6 bases at V and 4 bases at J, with 10 bases between. CDR1 is SQVTM and CDR2 is ANQGSEA in the germline V gene. This CDR3 contains 12 residues. The DNA for the CDR3 is TGCAGCGTAGCACAGGATTACAATGAGCAGTTCTTC. It specifies CSVAQDYNEQFF.

This chain connects TRBV9 to TRBJ2-5; 7 nucleotides match TRBD2. CDR1 SGDLS and CDR2 YYNGEE come from the germline V gene. V shed 1 base and J 5 bases; nucleotides not matched to a gene: 8. The CDR3 is 15 amino acids. In DNA, the CDR3 is TGTGCCAGCAGCGTAAGCGGGACTAACGTGGAGACCCAGTACTTC. It specifies CASSVSGTNVETQYF.

The chain recombines TRBV7-8 with TRBJ1-1; possibly TRBD1 for D (5 bases). Between the trimmed V and J ends, which lost 5 bases and 1 base, there was a span of 11 bases. The CDR3 runs 14 residues. Per germline, CDR1 SGHVS and CDR2 FQNEAQ. The CDR3 DNA follows: TGTGCCAGCAGCCCGGGACCGTGGAACACTGAAGCTTTCTTT. Encoded protein: CASSPGPWNTEAFF.

J is TRBJ2-1 and V is TRBV5-1, with TRBD1 identical over 10 bases. From germline, CDR1 is SGHRS and CDR2 YFSETQ. V was clipped by 4 bases and J by 8 bases; unmatched bases: 9. The CDR3 extends over 15 amino acids. The DNA for the CDR3 is TGCGCCAGCAGCGCGGACAGGGGGATTCTCGATGAGCAGTTCTTC. Encoded protein: CASSADRGILDEQFF. Together with reference TRBV5-1 and TRBJ2-1, the CDR3 gives the full variable domain: KAGVTQTPRYLIKTRGQQVTLSCSPISGHRSVSWYQQTPGQGLQFLFEYFSETQRNKGNFPGRFSGRQFSNSRSEMNVSTLELGDSALYLCASSADRGILDEQFFGPGTRLTVL.

The chain employs TRBV19 and TRBJ2-7; 7 bases align to TRBD1. J gave up 6 bases and V 7 bases, and 9 bases lay outside the gene matches. Germline V CDR1 and CDR2: LNHDA, SQIVND (reference sequence). The CDR3 runs to 13 residues. The CDR3 DNA is TGTGCCAGTAATCCCGGTGCAGGGGGCGAGCAGTACTTC. Amino acid sequence: CASNPGAGGEQYF.

A few counts support this clone. This rearrangement joins TRBV2 to TRBJ1-5; TRBD1 might be the D (6 bases). The CDR3 has 14 amino acids. With 6 bases removed from V and 5 bases from J, the gap between germline ends came to 14 bases. Germline CDR1 SNHLY, CDR2 FYNNEI. CDR3 nucleotide sequence: TGTGCCAGCAGATGGGTGGGGGCGGATCAGCCCCAGCATTTT. It translates to CASRWVGADQPQHF.

V is TRBV7-3 and J is TRBJ1-1; D call uncertain. There are 15 residues in the CDR3. The V and J ends lost 1 base and 0 bases respectively, with 9 bases between them. Germline V lookup: CDR1 SGHTA, CDR2 FQGTGA. In DNA form, the CDR3 reads TGTGCCAGCAGCTTAATCCGCCTTATGAACACTGAAGCTTTCTTT. This translates into CASSLIRLMNTEAFF.